The rows below give T cell receptor beta chains drawn from one sample of a study of blood T cell repertoires in COVID-19. Sequencing used immunoSEQ multiplex PCR; TCRdb keeps in-frame clones, though not all of them. Among 50,000 to 65,000 clones listed, approximately 84% were seen once. Source material: peripheral blood. The receptors originated from a man between 50 and 59 years old with active COVID-19. Each CDR3 is given with its conserved first and last residue. A D gene is named only where the DNA matches it firmly. Not every row has a clone size; where given, it reads once, few, many or a size class.

V gene	clone size	D gene	J gene	CDR3 DNA	CDR3 protein
TRBV29-1	-	-	TRBJ2-3	TGCAGCGTTGTGGTGCGGGCCGCCACAGATACGCAGTATTTT	CSVVVRAATDTQYF
TRBV6-5	-	TRBD2	TRBJ2-3	TGTGCCAGCAGTTACCCTGGACTAGCAGGGACAGATACGCAGTATTTT	CASSYPGLAGTDTQYF
TRBV7-2	-	TRBD2	TRBJ2-3	TGTGCCAGCAGCTTTGGTCGGAGCGGGGACAGCACAGATACGCAGTATTTT	CASSFGRSGDSTDTQYF
TRBV11-3	-	TRBD2	TRBJ2-3	TGTGCCAGCAGCTTATCTAGCGGGAGCGATACGCAGTATTTT	CASSLSSGSDTQYF
TRBV15	-	TRBD1	TRBJ2-7	TGTGCCACCAGCGGGGACAGGGCTCTTGGCGAGCAGTACTTC	CATSGDRALGEQYF
TRBV19	many	-	TRBJ1-3	TGTGCCAGTAGTACCCCAACAGGTTCTGGAAACACCATATATTTT	CASSTPTGSGNTIYF
TRBV5-4	once	-	TRBJ1-2	TGTGCCAGCAGCCCTCCGAGGGATCATTATGGCTACACCTTC	CASSPPRDHYGYTF
TRBV6-5	-	-	TRBJ2-7	TGTGCCAGCAGTTACTCGAGCCGAGGGCTTATTTACGAGCAGTACTTC	CASSYSSRGLIYEQYF
TRBV7-9	-	-	TRBJ1-1	TGTGCCAGCACCGGGGGGGTGAACACTGAAGCTTTCTTT	CASTGGVNTEAFF
TRBV28	few	-	TRBJ2-5	TGTGCCAGCAGTTCTACTTGGAGTCAAGAGACCCAGTACTTC	CASSSTWSQETQYF
TRBV3-1/TRBV3-2	-	TRBD2	TRBJ2-5	TGTGCCAGCAGCCAAGATCTGAGCGGGGGGCAAGAGACCCAGTACTTC	CASSQDLSGGQETQYF
TRBV4-3	-	-	TRBJ2-7	TGCGCCAGCAGCGGCGGACTTGGGGGCCAGGACGAGCAGTACTTC	CASSGGLGGQDEQYF
TRBV5-1	-	-	TRBJ2-7	TGCGCCAGCAGCATGGGGTTGGAGCGGAGCTCCTACGAACAGTACTTC	CASSMGLERSSYEQYF
TRBV5-4	-	TRBD2	TRBJ2-5	TGTGCCAGCAGCTTGGCCCGGACAAGCGGGGGGGAGACCCAGTACTTC	CASSLARTSGGETQYF
TRBV4-1	few	TRBD1	TRBJ2-7	TGCGCCAGCAGCCTCGAGGGGACAGGGTCCCTCCGCGAGCAGTACTTC	CASSLEGTGSLREQYF
TRBV3-1/TRBV3-2	-	-	TRBJ1-1	TGTGCCAGCAGCCAAGATATGGGCAGGGGTGCTGAAGCTTTCTTT	CASSQDMGRGAEAFF
TRBV6-6	-	TRBD2	TRBJ2-5	TGTGCCAGCAGCAGACTAGCGGGAGTTGGAGAGACCCAGTACTTC	CASSRLAGVGETQYF
TRBV6-2/TRBV6-3	-	-	TRBJ2-4	TGTGCCAGCAGTGGACAGATCGGAAGGTCCAAAAACATTCAGTACTTC	CASSGQIGRSKNIQYF
TRBV18	-	TRBD2	TRBJ2-3	TGTGCCAGCTCACCACGCTCGGGACTAGTCCCAGATACGCAGTATTTT	CASSPRSGLVPDTQYF
TRBV27	few	-	TRBJ2-1	TGTGCCAGCGGGAGCCACCTCTCCTACAATGAGCAGTTCTTC	CASGSHLSYNEQFF
TRBV7-3	-	TRBD1	TRBJ2-2	TGTGCCAGCAGTCGACAGGGGGGAGACACCGGGGAGCTGTTTTTT	CASSRQGGDTGELFF
TRBV18	-	TRBD2	TRBJ2-5	TGTGCCAGCTCTCCCTGGACTAGCGGGAAAGAGACCCAGTACTTC	CASSPWTSGKETQYF
TRBV5-1	-	TRBD1	TRBJ2-5	TGCGCCAGCAGCTTGTACCTGGGACAGGAGACCCAGTACTTC	CASSLYLGQETQYF
TRBV30	-	TRBD2	TRBJ2-2	TGTGCCCTCTCTGGTAGCGGGAGTACCGGGGAGCTGTTTTTT	CALSGSGSTGELFF
TRBV13	few	-	TRBJ1-4	TGTGCCAGCAGCGTCCTTGAGGGCCACGAAAAACTGTTTTTT	CASSVLEGHEKLFF
TRBV18	-	-	TRBJ2-4	TGTGCCAGCTCACCCCCCTCGGGGGTAGCCAAAAACATTCAGTACTTC	CASSPPSGVAKNIQYF
TRBV20-1	-	-	TRBJ2-7	TGCAGTGCTCTTTCCCGGGATGAGCAGTACTTC	CSALSRDEQYF
TRBV7-9	-	-	TRBJ2-3	TGTGCCAGCAGCGTCTCTAGCCGATACACAGATACGCAGTATTTT	CASSVSSRYTDTQYF
TRBV7-6	once	-	TRBJ2-7	TGTGCCAGCAGCTCCAAAACGGGTGACAGCTACGAGCAGTACTTC	CASSSKTGDSYEQYF
TRBV25-1	-	TRBD1	TRBJ2-7	TGTGCCAGCAGTGGAGACCTAACAGGGGGTTACGAGCAGTACTTC	CASSGDLTGGYEQYF
TRBV7-2	-	-	TRBJ2-5	TGTGCCAGCAGCTTGAGGGGGGGAAAGAAGGAGACCCAGTACTTC	CASSLRGGKKETQYF
TRBV30	-	-	TRBJ1-5	TGTGCCTGGAGTAAGCTAGCTAATAGCAATCAGCCCCAGCATTTT	CAWSKLANSNQPQHF
TRBV13	-	TRBD1	TRBJ1-6	TGTGCCAGCAGCTTAGGCCACGGGACAGAGGAATCACCCCTCCACTTT	CASSLGHGTEESPLHF
TRBV7-6	-	-	TRBJ1-5	TGTGCCAGCAGCTTAGGAGGGCCCCCGGGGAATCAGCCCCAGCATTTT	CASSLGGPPGNQPQHF
TRBV5-1	few	-	TRBJ2-3	TGCGCCAGCAAGTTAGGGGGTCGGGTCACAGATACGCAGTATTTT	CASKLGGRVTDTQYF
TRBV6-6	-	TRBD1	TRBJ1-5	TGTGCCAGCAGAAAGGGGGACAGGAATCAGCCCCAGCATTTT	CASRKGDRNQPQHF
TRBV28	-	-	TRBJ1-1	TGTGCCAGCAGTATCCTCTCGGGGGGCGAAGTTGGGGCTTTCTTT	CASSILSGGEVGAFF
TRBV28	-	-	TRBJ1-2	TGTGCCAGCAGGGCACCGGGGGGGGATGGCTACACCTTC	CASRAPGGDGYTF
TRBV6-5	-	TRBD1	TRBJ2-1	TGTGCCAGCAGCGGGACAGGAGTTTACAATGAGCAGTTCTTC	CASSGTGVYNEQFF
TRBV10-3	-	-	TRBJ2-7	TGTGCCATCAAGGGGCAGGGTAGGGACGAGCAGTACTTC	CAIKGQGRDEQYF
TRBV27	-	TRBD1	TRBJ1-1	TGTGCCAGCAGTTCACAAACAGGGGGCGTTAACACTGAAGCTTTCTTT	CASSSQTGGVNTEAFF
TRBV5-6	-	-	TRBJ2-2	TGTGCCAGCGGCCTCGGAGCAGGGGAAGCGAACACCGGGGAGCTGTTTTTT	CASGLGAGEANTGELFF
TRBV7-9	-	-	TRBJ1-6	TGTGCCAGCAGCCGACTTGGTTCACCCCTCCACTTT	CASSRLGSPLHF
TRBV5-5	once	TRBD1	TRBJ1-2	TGTGCCAGCAGCTTGACAGGGGGGAACTATGGCTACACCTTC	CASSLTGGNYGYTF
TRBV19	-	-	TRBJ2-7	TGTGCCAGTAGTATTGGAAGGGGAAACTACGAGCAGTACTTC	CASSIGRGNYEQYF
TRBV7-9	-	-	TRBJ2-7	TGTGCCAGCAGCTTAATCGGGTTCGAAAGCGACGAGCAGTACTTC	CASSLIGFESDEQYF
TRBV11-2	-	-	TRBJ2-4	TGTGCCAGCAGCTCCCGTCTAGCCAAAAACATTCAGTACTTC	CASSSRLAKNIQYF
TRBV4-3	-	-	TRBJ2-1	TGCGCCAGCAGCCAAGAGGCCGTTGAATTTTACAATGAGCAGTTCTTC	CASSQEAVEFYNEQFF
TRBV2	-	TRBD1	TRBJ1-5	TGTGCCAGCAGTCGGACAGGGGGAGACCAGCCCCAGCATTTT	CASSRTGGDQPQHF
TRBV6-5	-	-	TRBJ2-1	TGTGCCAGCAGTTCTCATGGTCCGAGCTCCTACAATGAGCAGTTCTTC	CASSSHGPSSYNEQFF
TRBV12-5	-	-	TRBJ2-3	TGTGCTAGTGGCTATGGTGAGGATACGCAGTATTTT	CASGYGEDTQYF